This T cell receptor beta chain stems from a study of blood T cell repertoires in COVID-19. This clone was counted a few times. Clones were read by immunoSEQ multiplex PCR, and TCRdb kept only the in-frame ones, dropping some. The table records approximately 53,000 clones, approximately 78% of them present only once. This clonotype was sampled from a woman between 45 and 65 years old with acute COVID-19. The sample consisted of PBMCs or T cells enriched from blood (not recorded which).

CDR3 nucleotides: TGTGCCAGCAGCTTGGATCAGGGCGTCTATGGCTACACCTTC. Its translation: CASSLDQGVYGYTF. The rearrangement uses TRBV5-4 and TRBJ1-2; a weak D match, TRBD1 (5 bases). Germline CDR1 SGHNT, CDR2 YYREEE (reference sequence). The CDR3 totals 14 residues. V was shortened by 0 bases and J by 4 bases, with 10 bases between the two germline ends. Full variable domain (rest looked up from reference TRBV5-4 and TRBJ1-2): ETGVTQSPTHLIKTRGQQVTLRCSSQSGHNTVSWYQQALGQGPQFIFQYYREEENGRGNFPPRFSGLQFPNYSSELNVNALELDDSALYLCASSLDQGVYGYTFGSGTRLTVV.